These 3 T cell receptor beta chains were all obtained from the same sample, sequenced in a study of OX40 agonist ivuxolimab in advanced cancers. Sequencing was performed with immunoSEQ multiplex PCR; in TCRdb, only in-frame clones are kept and a portion is missing. The sample has about 96,000 clones; under 85% are singletons. Source: CD4+ or CD8+ T cells sorted from blood, taken in a trial of the OX40 agonist ivuxolimab. All receptors come from an adult with an advanced solid tumor such as melanoma, head and neck, liver or kidney cancer.

The chain joins TRBV10-1 to TRBJ2-1; D might be TRBD2 (5 bases). Trimming stripped 4 bases from V and 9 bases from J, with 19 bases between. The CDR3 spans 15 residues. CDR1 and CDR2 (germline): WNHNN, SYGVQD (reference sequence). The CDR3 reads CASSGYSDRAGEQFF. Here the CDR3 DNA reads TGCGCCAGCAGTGGGTACTCGGACCGGGCGGGTGAGCAGTTCTTC.

This chain uses TRBV7-9 with TRBJ2-1; 9 bases line up with TRBD1. V was clipped by 3 bases and J by 10 bases; unmatched bases: 10. The CDR3 has 15 amino acids. CDR1 is SEHNR and CDR2 is FQNEAQ in the germline V gene (reference sequence). DNA of the CDR3: TGTGCCAGCAGCTTCGGGACAGGGTTTTTAGAGGAGCAGTTCTTC. It encodes CASSFGTGFLEEQFF.

The rearrangement links TRBV7-9 to TRBJ2-5; 8 nucleotides match TRBD2. Germline trimming cut 3 bases from V and 3 bases from J; bases unmatched to any gene: 6. Looked up from germline, CDR1 is SEHNR and CDR2 is FQNEAQ (reference sequence). The CDR3 extends over 15 amino acids. CDR3 coding DNA: TGTGCCAGCAGCTTTACCTCGGGAGGGAAAGAGACCCAGTACTTC. The encoded protein is CASSFTSGGKETQYF.